The 23 T cell receptor beta chains reported below all come from one sample, sequenced in a study of early T cells in non-severe SARS-CoV-2 infection. TCRdb redid the calling of the 5' RACE reads with MiXCR, one entry per CDR3 protein. This repertoire shows more than 60,000 distinct CDR3 sequences, around 14% found once; its top ten account for approximately 5.7%. The sample comprised whole blood. These receptors were taken from an adult who was a healthcare worker with PCR-confirmed SARS-CoV-2 infection or an uninfected control (not recorded which).

The chain carries TRBV4-1 and TRBJ2-1; D gene unclear. CDR3 length: 13 amino acids. Trimming cost V 2 bases and J 4 bases, with 6 bases left between them. Germline-derived CDR1 and CDR2 are MGHRA and YSYEKL. The CDR3: CASSQLSYNEQFF. CDR3 in DNA: TGCGCCAGCAGCCAACTGAGTTACAATGAGCAGTTCTTC.

This clonotype was seen many times. The V and J genes are TRBV10-3 and TRBJ2-7; no definite D call. The CDR3 totals 14 residues. Trimming shortened V by 2 bases and J by 2 bases, and 10 bases separated the two germline ends. CDR1 and CDR2 from the germline V gene are ENHRY and SYGVKD. The CDR3 loop reads CAISEGVRAYEQYF. The CDR3 DNA follows: TGTGCCATCAGTGAGGGGGTGAGAGCCTACGAGCAGTACTTC.

This clonotype was observed a handful of times. The V gene is TRBV12-3 or TRBV12-4, the J gene TRBJ1-2, with TRBD1 matching over 7 bases. This CDR3 spans 16 amino acids. V dropped 6 bases and J dropped 5; count of bases not matched to a gene: 15. This CDR3 reads CASRAHSQGKSYGYTF. Written as DNA, the CDR3 is TGTGCCAGCAGAGCACATTCACAGGGGAAGAGTTATGGCTACACCTTC.

This clonotype appeared many times. This chain joins TRBV2 and TRBJ2-1, with 8 bases fitting TRBD2. The CDR3 runs 13 residues. Germline CDR1 SNHLY, CDR2 FYNNEI. The V segment lost 6 bases and the J segment 6 bases; nucleotides outside the gene matches: 4. CDR3 in amino acids: CASSSGTSNEQFF. CDR3 nucleotides: TGTGCCAGCAGCTCCGGGACTAGCAATGAGCAGTTCTTC.

The chain has TRBV29-1 and TRBJ1-1, with a tentative D call TRBD1 (6 bases). Germline V gene data show CDR1 as SQVTM and CDR2 as ANQGSEA. Between the trimmed V and J ends, which lost 7 bases and 7 bases, there was a span of 19 bases. This CDR3 region has 13 residues. CDR3 nucleotide sequence: TGCAGCGCTCCCAGGCGGGGGGGCAATGAAGCTTTCTTT. This gives the protein CSAPRRGGNEAFF.

This clonotype was counted between two and nine times. The V call is TRBV7-9, the J call TRBJ2-5; D possibly corresponds to TRBD2 (7 bases). Germline V gives CDR1 SEHNR, CDR2 FQNEAQ (reference sequence). The CDR3 has 15 amino acids. V was pared by 4 bases and J by 2 bases, with 14 bases between. Here the CDR3 reads CASSSRGGAQETQYF. The DNA for the CDR3 is TGTGCCAGCAGCTCCCGAGGGGGGGCTCAAGAGACCCAGTACTTC.

This clonotype has ten or more counts. The chain has TRBV20-1 and TRBJ1-4; D gene uncertain. The germline V gene encodes CDR1 DFQATT and CDR2 SNEGSKA (reference sequence). V lost 6 bases and J lost 8, with 19 bases in between. The CDR3 length is 14 residues. The CDR3 bases are TGCAGTGCGGCTCCGCGGCTCGGGTGGGAAAAACTGTTTTTT. Amino acids: CSAAPRLGWEKLFF.

This clonotype was picked up a small number of times. V gene TRBV5-1 combines with J gene TRBJ2-3, with 9 bases lining up with TRBD2. CDR1 is SGHRS and CDR2 is YFSETQ in the germline V gene. This CDR3 comprises 17 residues. V lost 0 bases, J lost 0 bases, and 5 bases stayed unmatched. The CDR3 nucleotides read TGCGCCAGCAGCTTGGGCTCCGCGGGAGGGAGCACAGATACGCAGTATTTT. It is translated as CASSLGSAGGSTDTQYF.

This clonotype was picked up many times. V is TRBV20-1 and J is TRBJ2-2; weak D call: TRBD2 (5 bases). Trimming shortened V by 6 bases and J by 4 bases, and 15 bases separated the two germline ends. The germline CDR1 and CDR2 sequences are DFQATT and SNEGSKA (reference sequence). This CDR3 comprises 14 residues. The CDR3 DNA reads TGCAGTGCCCCCCCGAGGGCCGGCACCGGGGAGCTGTTTTTT. Its translation: CSAPPRAGTGELFF.

This clonotype was detected only a few times. The chain links TRBV6-6 to TRBJ2-2, with D tentatively TRBD1 (6 bases). The CDR3 sequence is 16 residues long. The germline V gene encodes CDR1 MNHNY and CDR2 SVGAGI (reference sequence). V lost 5 bases to trimming and J lost 2 bases, with 15 bases between them. The CDR3 bases are TGTGCCAGCAGTCTGACAGGCCCCAAAAACACCGGGGAGCTGTTTTTT. Translated: CASSLTGPKNTGELFF.

Only a few counts were recorded for this clonotype. This chain links TRBV4-1 with TRBJ2-1; D is possibly TRBD2 (6 bases). Deletions cut 3 bases from V and 4 bases from J, with 13 bases between. This CDR3 has 15 residues. Germline V gene sequence: CDR1 MGHRA, CDR2 YSYEKL. CDR3 sequence reads: CASSHQVGLYNEQFF. In DNA, the CDR3 is TGCGCCAGCAGCCATCAGGTGGGACTTTACAATGAGCAGTTCTTC.

This rearrangement joins TRBV20-1 to TRBJ2-3; D is perhaps TRBD1 (5 bases). CDR1 DFQATT and CDR2 SNEGSKA come from the germline V gene (reference sequence). This CDR3 has 15 residues. For the CDR3, the DNA is TGCAGCCTTAAAACAGGTGCAGAGAGCACAGATACGCAGTATTTT. It encodes CSLKTGAESTDTQYF.

In the case of this clonotype: A much larger clone differs from this one at a single base, so this may be a read error. The gene calls are TRBV3-1 and TRBJ2-7, with D hard to call. Germline V gene data show CDR1 as LGHDT and CDR2 as YNNKEL (reference sequence). The CDR3 spans 11 residues. V lost 1 base and J 2 bases, leaving 0 bases between the germline ends. The CDR3 spells CASSQAYEQYF. The CDR3 nucleotides read TGTGCCAGCAGCCAAGCCTACGAGCAGTACTTC.

This clonotype has at least ten counts. V gene TRBV7-6 combines with J gene TRBJ2-7; perhaps TRBD2 as D (6 bases). The V and J ends lost 5 bases and 3 bases respectively, with 11 bases between them. The CDR3 spans 13 residues. Germline V CDR1 and CDR2: SGHVS, FNYEAQ. CDR3 in amino acids: CASSAGPNYEQYF. Written as DNA, the CDR3 is TGTGCCAGCAGCGCGGGACCGAACTACGAGCAGTACTTC.

The chain combines TRBV5-1 with TRBJ2-7; D is possibly TRBD2 (5 bases). Trimming pared 4 bases from V and 2 bases from J, leaving 19 bases between. The CDR3 loop spans 16 amino acids. Germline V gene data show CDR1 as SGHRS and CDR2 as YFSETQ. CDR3 DNA: TGCGCCAGCAGCCCGGACTCAAGAGCCGCGGCCTACGAGCAGTACTTC. It encodes CASSPDSRAAAYEQYF.

Ten or more counts support this clonotype. The rearrangement links TRBV20-1 to TRBJ2-7; 8 bases line up with TRBD1. The CDR3 loop spans 12 amino acids. Per germline, CDR1 DFQATT and CDR2 SNEGSKA (reference sequence). The V gene end was trimmed by 5 bases and the J gene end by 4 bases; junction bases not matched to a gene: 4. CDR3 loop: CSARTGNYEQYF. CDR3 DNA: TGCAGTGCTCGGACAGGGAATTACGAGCAGTACTTC.

Comments on this clonotype: A junction boundary mismatches the germline segment, possibly from a read error. The CDR3 nucleotides are TGTGCTAGCAGCCCCGGACTGCATCAGCCCCAGCATTTT. Translated, it gives CASSPGLHQPQHF. This chain links TRBV7-7 with TRBJ1-5; no definite D call. The CDR3 consists of 13 residues. Germline V CDR1 and CDR2: SSHAT, FNYEAQ (reference sequence).

The rearrangement joins TRBV20-1 to TRBJ2-6; D not resolved. The germline V gene encodes CDR1 DFQATT and CDR2 SNEGSKA (reference sequence). V lost 2 bases to trimming and J lost 3 bases, with 8 bases between them. CDR3 length: 14 residues. CDR3 protein: CSARSPGGANVLTF. CDR3 in DNA: TGCAGTGCTAGAAGCCCCGGTGGGGCCAACGTCCTGACTTTC.

There are a few counts of this clonotype. The rearrangement uses TRBV10-3 and TRBJ2-5, with TRBD2 matching 14 bases. CDR1 and CDR2 (germline): ENHRY, SYGVKD. V was pared by 10 bases and J by 2 bases, with 12 bases of the junction left unmatched. The CDR3 extends over 17 amino acids. The DNA for the CDR3 is TGTGCCACATCGGGACTAGCGGGAGTAGGGGTACAAGAGACCCAGTACTTC. Protein: CATSGLAGVGVQETQYF.

This clonotype was picked up a small number of times. The V gene is TRBV7-2, the J gene TRBJ2-3; 12 bases match TRBD2. J lost 4 bases, V lost 1 base, and 0 bases had no gene match. The germline V gene encodes CDR1 SGHTA and CDR2 FQGNSA. CDR3 length equals 15 residues. CDR3 in amino acids: CASSLGLAGADTQYF. Written as DNA, the CDR3 is TGTGCCAGCAGCTTAGGACTAGCGGGGGCAGATACGCAGTATTTT.

J is TRBJ1-1 and V is TRBV6-5, with D possibly being TRBD1 (5 bases). Germline V gene data show CDR1 as MNHEY and CDR2 as SVGAGI. The CDR3 is made up of 15 amino acids. Trimming took 2 bases from V and 3 from J, leaving 13 bases between them. The CDR3, as DNA: TGTGCCAGCAGTTACGAAATGGGACCAGACACTGAAGCTTTCTTT. Protein: CASSYEMGPDTEAFF.

This clonotype was seen a handful of times. V is TRBV28 and J is TRBJ1-1, with D uncertain. Between the trimmed V and J ends, which lost 4 bases and 4 bases, there was a span of 16 bases. This CDR3 contains 15 residues. The germline CDR1 and CDR2 sequences are MDHEN and SYDVKM. This chain's CDR3 is CASSSPGEVFTEAFF. The CDR3 DNA sequence: TGTGCCAGCAGTTCCCCCGGCGAGGTTTTCACTGAAGCTTTCTTT.

The V gene is TRBV11-3, the J gene TRBJ2-1; maybe TRBD1 (5 bases). Germline V CDR1 and CDR2: SGHNT, YENEEA. This CDR3 spans 14 amino acids. Between the trimmed V and J ends, which lost 3 bases and 8 bases, there was a span of 14 bases. The CDR3 region is CASSLVSRVDEQFF. The CDR3 DNA is TGTGCCAGCAGCTTGGTATCCAGGGTCGATGAGCAGTTCTTC.